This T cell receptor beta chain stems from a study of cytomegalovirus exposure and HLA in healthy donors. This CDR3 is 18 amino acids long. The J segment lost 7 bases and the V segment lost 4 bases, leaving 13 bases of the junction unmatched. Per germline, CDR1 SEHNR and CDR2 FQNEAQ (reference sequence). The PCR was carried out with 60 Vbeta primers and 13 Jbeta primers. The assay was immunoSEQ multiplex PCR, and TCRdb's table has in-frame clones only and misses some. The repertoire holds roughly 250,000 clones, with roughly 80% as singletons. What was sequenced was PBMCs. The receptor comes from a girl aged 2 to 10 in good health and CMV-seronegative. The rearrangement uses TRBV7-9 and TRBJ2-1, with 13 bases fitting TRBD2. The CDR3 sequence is CASSSERTSGRTMNEQFF. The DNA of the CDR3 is TGTGCCAGCAGCTCGGAACGGACTAGCGGGAGAACAATGAATGAGCAGTTCTTC.